The 23 T cell receptor beta chains in this list originate from one sample, sequenced in a study of OX40 agonist ivuxolimab in advanced cancers. Libraries were prepared by immunoSEQ multiplex PCR; TCRdb keeps only in-frame clonotypes and omits some of them. Altogether about 73,000 clones are present, 75% to 95% being singletons, with the ten largest covering more than 0.45%. This specimen consisted of CD4+ or CD8+ T cells sorted from blood, obtained in a trial of the OX40 agonist ivuxolimab. These receptor sequences come from an adult with an advanced solid tumor such as melanoma, head and neck, liver or kidney cancer.

A word on this clone: The junction differs from germline at one of its ends, possibly a read error. This sequence joins TRBV7-7 and TRBJ2-5; D unclear. Per germline, CDR1 SSHAT and CDR2 FNYEAQ (reference sequence). This CDR3 is 14 amino acids long. The CDR3 sequence: CASSPQLNQETQYF. The CDR3 bases are TGTGCTAGCAGCCCACAGCTGAACCAAGAGACCCAGTACTTC.

The V and J genes are TRBV19 and TRBJ2-3; maybe TRBD2 (5 bases). Germline loops: CDR1 LNHDA, CDR2 SQIVND (reference sequence). The CDR3 length is 17 residues. V was pared by 1 base and J by 1 base, with 15 bases between. CDR3 in amino acids: CASSIAATPRGTDTQYF. As DNA, the CDR3 is TGTGCCAGTAGTATAGCGGCCACCCCGAGGGGCACAGATACGCAGTATTTT.

V is TRBV28 and J is TRBJ2-5; D not certain. Germline assignment: CDR1 MDHEN and CDR2 SYDVKM. The CDR3 contains 13 residues. V dropped 4 bases and J dropped 4 bases, with 10 bases sitting between them. CDR3 protein: CASSYSQTETQYF. The CDR3 DNA is TGTGCCAGCAGTTATTCACAGACAGAGACCCAGTACTTC.

This chain links TRBV7-2 with TRBJ2-1, with a tentative D call TRBD1 (5 bases). There are 15 residues in the CDR3. Germline CDR1 and CDR2: SGHTA and FQGNSA. V lost 6 bases and J 5 bases, leaving 17 bases between the germline ends. The CDR3 is CASRLQGGNDNEQFF. DNA of the CDR3: TGTGCCAGCAGGCTCCAGGGCGGTAACGACAATGAGCAGTTCTTC.

This rearrangement joins TRBV9 to TRBJ2-2; TRBD2 matches 9 bases. The trim removed 1 base at V and 5 bases at J, leaving 3 bases unmatched. This CDR3 region has 15 residues. In germline, CDR1 is SGDLS, CDR2 YYNGEE. The CDR3 sequence: CASSVLAGQTGELFF. For the CDR3, the DNA is TGTGCCAGCAGCGTACTAGCGGGACAGACCGGGGAGCTGTTTTTT.

As to this clone: The junction shows a germline mismatch at one end, possibly a read error. The chain has TRBV7-7 and TRBJ2-5; TRBD2 matches at 12 bases. The CDR3 sequence is 16 residues long. Germline CDR1 SSHAT, CDR2 FNYEAQ (reference sequence). The CDR3 loop is CASSRGLAGLQETQYF. DNA for the CDR3: TGTGCTAGCAGTCGAGGACTAGCGGGGTTACAAGAGACCCAGTACTTC.

The CDR3 spells CASSRHRGRDTQYF. DNA for the CDR3: TGCGCCAGCAGTCGCCACAGGGGGCGTGATACGCAGTATTTT. The rearrangement uses TRBV23-1 and TRBJ2-3, with TRBD1 identical over 9 bases. TRBV23-1 is classed as an ORF, of uncertain function. V shed 4 bases, J shed 6 bases, and the junction held 5 bases outside the gene matches. The CDR3 contains 14 residues.

The V and J genes are TRBV29-1 and TRBJ2-3; no clear D. CDR1 and CDR2 (germline): SQVTM, ANQGSEA. This CDR3 is built from 18 residues. Trimming cost V 0 bases and J 6 bases, with 25 bases left between them. In DNA, the CDR3 is TGCAGCGTTGAAGATCACCCTACTGAGAGCAAATATGAGGATACGCAGTATTTT. This translates into CSVEDHPTESKYEDTQYF.

The J gene is TRBJ2-4, the V gene TRBV9; D remains ambiguous. The germline V gene has CDR1 SGDLS and CDR2 YYNGEE. The length of the CDR3 is 14 residues. The V gene lost 0 bases and the J gene lost 6 bases, with 10 bases spanning the gap. The CDR3 sequence is CASSVELSSNIQYF. Written as DNA, the CDR3 is TGTGCCAGCAGCGTAGAACTTAGCTCAAACATTCAGTACTTC.

Written as DNA, the CDR3 is TGTGCCAGCAGCCTTCGGTTAGGGCCGAACACCGGGGAGCTGTTTTTT. As protein: CASSLRLGPNTGELFF. The chain couples TRBV9 to TRBJ2-2; D unresolved. Germline V lookup: CDR1 SGDLS, CDR2 YYNGEE. The V end was cut by 4 bases, the J end by 0 bases, with 13 bases between. The CDR3 has 16 residues.

The chain combines TRBV28 with TRBJ2-1, with 7 bases lining up with TRBD2. With 7 bases clipped from V and 12 bases from J, the junction kept 6 bases outside the gene matches. The CDR3 length is 11 residues. Germline V gene sequence: CDR1 MDHEN, CDR2 SYDVKM. Written as DNA, the CDR3 is TGTGCCAGCACGGGCGGGAGCTGGCAGTTCTTC. It specifies CASTGGSWQFF.

This clone has just one count. The V and J genes are TRBV29-1 and TRBJ2-2; 7 nucleotides match TRBD1. Germline V lookup: CDR1 SQVTM, CDR2 ANQGSEA. CDR3 length equals 16 residues. Unmatched junction bases numbered 14, after V lost 6 bases and J lost 4 bases. As DNA, the CDR3 is TGCAGCGTGTGGGCCCTAGGTGCAGGGGGCACCGGGGAGCTGTTTTTT. It yields the protein CSVWALGAGGTGELFF.

The chain links TRBV18 to TRBJ2-7; TRBD2 matches 12 bases. J lost 4 bases, V lost 5 bases, and 9 bases had no gene match. Germline V lookup: CDR1 KGHSH, CDR2 LQKENI. There are 16 residues in the CDR3. CDR3 sequence (DNA): TGTGCCAGCTCATCAGCTAGCGGGAGGGCCAGTTACGAGCAGTACTTC. Translated: CASSSASGRASYEQYF. Filled out from reference TRBV18 and TRBJ2-7, the complete variable domain reads NAGVMQNPRHLVRRRGQEARLRCSPMKGHSHVYWYRQLPEEGLKFMVYLQKENIIDESGMPKERFSAEFPKEGPSILRIQQVVRGDSAAYFCASSSASGRASYEQYFGPGTRLTVT.

The rearrangement joins TRBV6-6 to TRBJ1-2; tentative D call: TRBD1 (5 bases). CDR1 is MNHNY, CDR2 SVGAGI, per germline (reference sequence). CDR3 length: 15 residues. Trimming left V 6 bases short and J 4 bases short, with 18 bases between. CDR3 DNA sequence: TGTGCCAGCAGGGGAATCTGGGACGGCCTCTATGGCTACACCTTC. It is translated as CASRGIWDGLYGYTF.

The J gene is TRBJ2-5, the V gene TRBV6-1; D might be TRBD1 or TRBD2, each matching 5 bases. The germline V and J ends were trimmed by 6 bases and 3 bases, with 11 bases remaining between them. CDR3 length equals 13 residues. In germline, CDR1 is MNHNS, CDR2 SASEGT. The chain's CDR3 is CASRNGAEETQYF. The CDR3, as DNA: TGTGCCAGCAGAAACGGGGCCGAAGAGACCCAGTACTTC.

The gene calls are TRBV19 and TRBJ1-4; D unclear. Looked up from germline, CDR1 is LNHDA and CDR2 is SQIVND (reference sequence). V was pared by 7 bases and J by 8 bases, with 14 bases between. This CDR3 region has 13 residues. The CDR3: CASMRYLGEKLFF. In DNA, the CDR3 is TGTGCCAGTATGAGGTATTTGGGGGAAAAACTGTTTTTT.

The chain links TRBV27 to TRBJ2-5; D gene unclear. Germline V gene lookup returns CDR1 MNHEY and CDR2 SMNVEV (reference sequence). Trimming pared 0 bases from V and 2 bases from J, leaving 19 bases between. This CDR3 is 18 amino acids long. CDR3 residues: CASSLSHLLAEFQETQYF. The CDR3 bases are TGTGCCAGCAGTTTATCTCACCTACTTGCGGAGTTTCAAGAGACCCAGTACTTC.

This rearrangement joins TRBV7-9 to TRBJ2-3, with 10 bases matching TRBD2. CDR3 size: 16 residues. J lost 4 bases, V lost 3 bases, and 7 bases had no gene match. Per germline, CDR1 SEHNR and CDR2 FQNEAQ (reference sequence). Written as DNA, the CDR3 is TGTGCCAGCAGCTTCGCGGGACTAGCGACCCCAGATACGCAGTATTTT. It translates to CASSFAGLATPDTQYF.

The rearrangement links TRBV9 to TRBJ2-4; D remains unclear. Trimming pared 2 bases from V and 0 bases from J, leaving 9 bases between. Germline assignment: CDR1 SGDLS and CDR2 YYNGEE. CDR3 size: 15 residues. The CDR3 nucleotides are TGTGCCAGCAGCGTCCCTATAAAAGCCAAAAACATTCAGTACTTC. This sequence encodes CASSVPIKAKNIQYF.

This chain links TRBV4-2 with TRBJ2-1; 12 bases are shared with TRBD2. Germline trimming cut 3 bases from V and 8 bases from J; bases unmatched to any gene: 8. Germline assignment: CDR1 LGHNA and CDR2 YNFKEQ. The CDR3 runs 16 residues. In DNA form, the CDR3 reads TGTGCCAGCAGCCACGGAGGACTAGCGGGACGCTATGAGCAGTTCTTC. Its protein is CASSHGGLAGRYEQFF.

The chain has TRBV6-1 and TRBJ2-6, with D uncertain. Germline V lookup: CDR1 MNHNS, CDR2 SASEGT. The CDR3 has 13 amino acids. V lost 6 bases to trimming and J lost 3 bases, with 6 bases between them. The CDR3 protein is CASRPNGANVLTF. In DNA form, the CDR3 reads TGTGCCAGCAGACCGAATGGGGCCAACGTCCTGACTTTC.

The V call is TRBV14, the J call TRBJ2-7, with no clear D. The CDR3 is 14 residues long. V was pared by 1 base and J by 2 bases, with 9 bases between. Germline CDR1 and CDR2: SGHDN and FVKESK. The CDR3 spells CASSQAQQPYEQYF. CDR3 coding DNA: TGTGCCAGCAGCCAAGCTCAACAACCCTACGAGCAGTACTTC.

The chain uses TRBV6-1 and TRBJ1-1; D possibly corresponds to TRBD1 (6 bases). CDR1 and CDR2 from the germline V gene are MNHNS and SASEGT. With 8 bases removed from V and 0 bases from J, the gap between germline ends came to 10 bases. This CDR3 has 13 amino acids. DNA for the CDR3: TGTGCCAGCGGACAGCCCATGAACACTGAAGCTTTCTTT. Translation gives CASGQPMNTEAFF.